The present entry profiles one T cell receptor (beta chain) with its context. What it recognizes is unknown. 13 Jbeta primers and 60 Vbeta primers were used for the PCR. Measured with immunoSEQ multiplex PCR; TCRdb has only the in-frame clones, and not every one. In all, the sample yields 150,000 or so clones. These data belong to a study of cytomegalovirus exposure and HLA in healthy donors. Germline assignment: CDR1 MDHEN and CDR2 SYDVKM. With 7 bases removed from V and 0 bases from J, the gap between germline ends came to 13 bases. The CDR3 is 14 amino acids. The study's findings and limits: Roughly even sequencing depth across donors was the assumption behind the presence/absence analyses. Follow-up analysis seemed to connect common viral pathogens with several of the most significant clusters identified.

The chain combines TRBV28 with TRBJ2-7, with D possibly matching TRBD1 (5 bases). Sequencing was performed on PBMCs. The sequence derives from a man aged 30 to 39 in good health and CMV-seronegative. The CDR3, as DNA: TGTGCCAGCAACTCACAGGAGAACTCCTACGAGCAGTACTTC. This gives the protein CASNSQENSYEQYF.